The rows below give T cell receptor beta chains drawn from one sample of a study of shared clonotypes between healthy human individuals. Produced via immunoSEQ multiplex PCR; TCRdb's table is partial and in-frame only. The repertoire holds under 2,500,000 clones, 90% to 96% seen once, with roughly 0.13% in the top ten. The sequencing input was naive CD4+ T cells sorted from blood. The receptors come from a man aged 18 to 29 in good health. CDR3s include the opening cysteine and the closing phenylalanine or tryptophan. Each record gives: J gene, CDR3 length, clone size, D gene, V gene, CDR3 protein, CDR3 DNA. A D gene is named only where the DNA matches it firmly. Only some rows state a clone size, as once, few, many or a class for expanded clones.

J gene: TRBJ1-1; CDR3 length: 13; clone size: once; D gene: NA; V gene: TRBV10-3; CDR3 protein: CAISDFRGGEAFF; CDR3 DNA: TGTGCCATCAGTGACTTCAGGGGTGGAGAAGCTTTCTTT
J gene: TRBJ1-1; CDR3 length: 12; clone size: NA; D gene: NA; V gene: TRBV11-2; CDR3 protein: CASSTGPTEAFF; CDR3 DNA: TGTGCCAGCAGTACAGGTCCCACTGAAGCTTTCTTT
J gene: TRBJ2-7; CDR3 length: 14; clone size: NA; D gene: NA; V gene: TRBV30; CDR3 protein: CAWSLPGLSYEQYF; CDR3 DNA: TGTGCCTGGAGTCTCCCGGGACTCTCCTACGAGCAGTACTTC
J gene: TRBJ2-5; CDR3 length: 13; clone size: NA; D gene: NA; V gene: TRBV27; CDR3 protein: CASLGLGQETQYF; CDR3 DNA: TGTGCCAGCCTGGGGCTGGGCCAAGAGACCCAGTACTTC
J gene: TRBJ2-6; CDR3 length: 14; clone size: NA; D gene: NA; V gene: TRBV11-3; CDR3 protein: CASSSNSGANVLTF; CDR3 DNA: TGTGCCAGCAGCTCAAATTCTGGGGCCAACGTCCTGACTTTC
J gene: TRBJ2-2; CDR3 length: 11; clone size: NA; D gene: NA; V gene: TRBV21-1; CDR3 protein: CATLGPGELFF; CDR3 DNA: TGTGCCACCCTCGGTCCGGGGGAGCTGTTTTTT
J gene: TRBJ1-6; CDR3 length: 19; clone size: NA; D gene: NA; V gene: TRBV2; CDR3 protein: CASSELGGSGRNYNSPLHF; CDR3 DNA: TGTGCCAGCAGTGAACTAGGAGGGTCAGGTCGTAACTATAATTCACCCCTCCACTTT
J gene: TRBJ1-1; CDR3 length: 14; clone size: NA; D gene: TRBD1; V gene: TRBV5-5; CDR3 protein: CASSPDRKNTEAFF; CDR3 DNA: TGTGCCAGCAGCCCGGACAGGAAGAACACTGAAGCTTTCTTT
J gene: TRBJ1-6; CDR3 length: 16; clone size: NA; D gene: NA; V gene: TRBV28; CDR3 protein: CASSATVSSYNSPLHF; CDR3 DNA: TGTGCCAGCAGTGCTACAGTGAGCTCCTATAATTCACCCCTCCACTTT
J gene: TRBJ2-7; CDR3 length: 16; clone size: NA; D gene: TRBD2; V gene: TRBV28; CDR3 protein: CASSPSAGLVDQEQYF; CDR3 DNA: TGTGCCAGCAGTCCTTCGGCGGGACTAGTGGACCAGGAGCAGTACTTC
J gene: TRBJ2-1; CDR3 length: 16; clone size: NA; D gene: NA; V gene: TRBV9; CDR3 protein: CASSLSGTSIQNEQFF; CDR3 DNA: TGTGCCAGCAGCCTCTCCGGGACCAGCATTCAGAACGAGCAGTTCTTC
J gene: TRBJ1-2; CDR3 length: 12; clone size: NA; D gene: NA; V gene: TRBV6-6; CDR3 protein: CASTRASGGYTF; CDR3 DNA: TGTGCCAGCACCAGGGCCTCGGGTGGCTACACCTTC
J gene: TRBJ1-6; CDR3 length: 19; clone size: NA; D gene: NA; V gene: TRBV29-1; CDR3 protein: CSVVNTRQQGLAPNSPLHF; CDR3 DNA: TGCAGCGTTGTAAACACCCGCCAGCAGGGCCTAGCCCCTAATTCACCCCTCCACTTT
J gene: TRBJ2-3; CDR3 length: 14; clone size: NA; D gene: TRBD1; V gene: TRBV5-4; CDR3 protein: CASSQDRGTDTQYF; CDR3 DNA: TGTGCCAGCAGCCAGGACAGGGGCACAGATACGCAGTATTTT
J gene: TRBJ2-2; CDR3 length: 18; clone size: once; D gene: TRBD2; V gene: TRBV7-9; CDR3 protein: CASRSGLAGRSSTGELFF; CDR3 DNA: TGTGCCAGCAGGTCGGGACTAGCGGGGAGGAGCAGCACCGGGGAGCTGTTTTTT
J gene: TRBJ1-5; CDR3 length: 17; clone size: once; D gene: NA; V gene: TRBV30; CDR3 protein: CAWSVPWGRVSNQPQHF; CDR3 DNA: TGTGCCTGGAGTGTACCCTGGGGAAGAGTGAGCAATCAGCCCCAGCATTTT
J gene: TRBJ2-7; CDR3 length: 15; clone size: NA; D gene: NA; V gene: TRBV6-5; CDR3 protein: CASSYTETGAYEQYF; CDR3 DNA: TGTGCCAGCAGTTACACAGAGACAGGTGCCTACGAGCAGTACTTC
J gene: TRBJ2-7; CDR3 length: 14; clone size: NA; D gene: NA; V gene: TRBV6-5; CDR3 protein: CASQPLGSSYEQYF; CDR3 DNA: TGTGCCAGTCAGCCCCTGGGGTCCTCATACGAGCAGTACTTC
J gene: TRBJ2-7; CDR3 length: 16; clone size: NA; D gene: TRBD1; V gene: TRBV6-5; CDR3 protein: CASSYPRDSNTYEQYF; CDR3 DNA: TGTGCCAGCAGTTACCCCCGGGACAGCAATACCTACGAGCAGTACTTC
J gene: TRBJ1-1; CDR3 length: 16; clone size: NA; D gene: NA; V gene: TRBV7-2; CDR3 protein: CASSLVGANEGLEAFF; CDR3 DNA: TGTGCCAGCAGCTTAGTGGGGGCCAATGAAGGGTTAGAAGCTTTCTTT
J gene: TRBJ2-3; CDR3 length: 15; clone size: NA; D gene: NA; V gene: TRBV5-4; CDR3 protein: CASSSRGSGTDTQYF; CDR3 DNA: TGTGCCAGCAGCTCGAGGGGGTCAGGCACAGATACGCAGTATTTT
J gene: TRBJ2-5; CDR3 length: 12; clone size: NA; D gene: NA; V gene: TRBV2; CDR3 protein: CASSEAGQTQYF; CDR3 DNA: TGTGCCAGCAGTGAAGCGGGACAGACCCAGTACTTC
J gene: TRBJ2-2; CDR3 length: 12; clone size: NA; D gene: NA; V gene: TRBV11-2; CDR3 protein: CASSLNPGELFF; CDR3 DNA: TGTGCCAGCAGCTTAAACCCCGGGGAGCTGTTTTTT
J gene: TRBJ1-1; CDR3 length: 14; clone size: once; D gene: TRBD1; V gene: TRBV10-3; CDR3 protein: CAISRDRDPTEAFF; CDR3 DNA: TGTGCCATCTCGAGGGACAGGGATCCCACTGAAGCTTTCTTT
J gene: TRBJ2-1; CDR3 length: 13; clone size: NA; D gene: NA; V gene: TRBV28; CDR3 protein: CASRGRTYNEQFF; CDR3 DNA: TGTGCCAGTAGAGGACGAACCTACAATGAGCAGTTCTTC
J gene: TRBJ2-1; CDR3 length: 17; clone size: NA; D gene: TRBD2; V gene: TRBV7-6; CDR3 protein: CASSLAGSSGGAYEQFF; CDR3 DNA: TGTGCCAGCAGCTTAGCCGGTTCTAGCGGGGGGGCTTATGAGCAGTTCTTC
J gene: TRBJ2-7; CDR3 length: 12; clone size: NA; D gene: NA; V gene: TRBV28; CDR3 protein: CASSLTASEQYF; CDR3 DNA: TGTGCCAGCAGTTTAACAGCCAGCGAGCAGTACTTC
J gene: TRBJ1-1; CDR3 length: 14; clone size: NA; D gene: NA; V gene: TRBV6-1; CDR3 protein: CASSDQGSGTEAFF; CDR3 DNA: TGTGCCAGCAGTGATCAGGGGTCGGGCACTGAAGCTTTCTTT
J gene: TRBJ2-2; CDR3 length: 18; clone size: NA; D gene: TRBD2; V gene: TRBV18; CDR3 protein: CASSPMGSGGTNTGELFF; CDR3 DNA: TGTGCCAGCTCACCAATGGGTAGCGGGGGAACCAACACCGGGGAGCTGTTTTTT
J gene: TRBJ1-2; CDR3 length: 18; clone size: NA; D gene: TRBD1; V gene: TRBV11-2; CDR3 protein: CASRPQPGQVISSYGYTF; CDR3 DNA: TGTGCCAGCAGACCACAACCGGGACAGGTGATCTCGTCCTATGGCTACACCTTC
J gene: TRBJ2-7; CDR3 length: 15; clone size: NA; D gene: TRBD1; V gene: TRBV5-6; CDR3 protein: CASSLVDRANSEQYF; CDR3 DNA: TGTGCCAGCAGCTTGGTGGACAGGGCTAACTCCGAGCAGTACTTC
J gene: TRBJ1-1; CDR3 length: 13; clone size: NA; D gene: NA; V gene: TRBV6-5; CDR3 protein: CASSRGPYTEAFF; CDR3 DNA: TGTGCCAGCAGCCGCGGACCATACACTGAAGCTTTCTTT
J gene: TRBJ2-5; CDR3 length: 12; clone size: NA; D gene: NA; V gene: TRBV30; CDR3 protein: CAWSVIGETQYF; CDR3 DNA: TGTGCCTGGAGTGTAATAGGAGAGACCCAGTACTTC
J gene: TRBJ1-3; CDR3 length: 15; clone size: once; D gene: NA; V gene: TRBV6-1; CDR3 protein: CASSEATGFGNTIYF; CDR3 DNA: TGTGCCAGCTCTGAAGCTACAGGGTTTGGAAACACCATATATTTT
J gene: TRBJ2-7; CDR3 length: 16; clone size: NA; D gene: TRBD2; V gene: TRBV5-1; CDR3 protein: CASSLDGSGITYEQYF; CDR3 DNA: TGCGCCAGCAGCTTGGATGGTAGCGGGATTACCTACGAGCAGTACTTC
J gene: TRBJ2-1; CDR3 length: 13; clone size: NA; D gene: NA; V gene: TRBV10-1; CDR3 protein: CASSESSVNEQFF; CDR3 DNA: TGCGCCAGCAGCGAGAGCAGCGTCAATGAGCAGTTCTTC
J gene: TRBJ2-6; CDR3 length: 15; clone size: NA; D gene: NA; V gene: TRBV19; CDR3 protein: CATRRTSSGANVLTF; CDR3 DNA: TGTGCCACCCGCCGGACATCCTCTGGGGCCAACGTCCTGACTTTC
J gene: TRBJ2-4; CDR3 length: 14; clone size: NA; D gene: NA; V gene: TRBV5-1; CDR3 protein: CASSLGGTKNIQYF; CDR3 DNA: TGCGCCAGCAGCTTGGGAGGGACCAAAAACATTCAGTACTTC
J gene: TRBJ1-4; CDR3 length: 14; clone size: NA; D gene: NA; V gene: TRBV5-4; CDR3 protein: CASSPPGPNEKLFF; CDR3 DNA: TGTGCCAGCAGTCCACCGGGACCGAATGAAAAACTGTTTTTT
J gene: TRBJ2-7; CDR3 length: 13; clone size: NA; D gene: TRBD1; V gene: TRBV30; CDR3 protein: CAYNRDRGHEQYF; CDR3 DNA: TGTGCCTACAATCGGGACAGGGGACACGAGCAGTACTTC